A single sample gave rise to the 13 T cell receptor beta chains below, sequenced in a study of T-cell reconstitution after alpha-beta-depleted transplantation in children. Unique molecular identifiers were built into the TCRbeta library. In TCRdb, the PCR reads were re-called with MiXCR into one record per CDR3 protein. The sample includes 200,000 to 250,000 distinct CDR3 sequences, roughly 9% of them seen just once. The sequencing used PBMCs from the stem cell graft donor, collected from the stem cell graft. All receptors come from a human donor who donated a stem cell graft to a child with acute lymphoblastic leukemia.

The gene calls are TRBV5-1 and TRBJ2-7; D may match TRBD1 or TRBD2 (6 bases each). V shed 4 bases and J shed 4 bases, with 15 bases lying between them. This CDR3 region has 14 residues. Germline values: CDR1 SGHRS, CDR2 YFSETQ. The DNA for the CDR3 is TGCGCCAGCAGCCCCGAGGGGGGCCTGTACGAGCAGTACTTC. It specifies CASSPEGGLYEQYF.

This clonotype appeared a few times. The CDR3 protein is CASSLAVGTGGTEAFF. The CDR3 coding sequence is TGTGCCAGCAGCTTAGCGGTGGGGACAGGGGGCACTGAAGCTTTCTTT. The chain is built from TRBV7-9 and TRBJ1-1; TRBD1 matches 11 bases. Trimming took 0 bases from V and 4 from J; bases not matched to a gene: 4. CDR3 size: 16 residues. Per germline, CDR1 SEHNR and CDR2 FQNEAQ (reference sequence).

As concerns this clonotype: Its ends do not fully match the called genes, so a read error is possible. The CDR3 region has the DNA TGTACCAGCAGTTTCAATTCTTTGGGTAGGAGCTATAGCAATCAGCCCCAGCATTTT. Its protein product is CTSSFNSLGRSYSNQPQHF. The V gene is TRBV3-1, the J gene TRBJ1-5; D uncertain. The CDR3 spans 19 residues. The V gene's germline CDR1 is LGHDT and CDR2 YNNKEL (reference sequence).

This clonotype was counted only a few times. V and J are TRBV20-1 and TRBJ1-5; D is unclear. The CDR3 spans 14 residues. The germline gives CDR1 DFQATT, CDR2 SNEGSKA (reference sequence). Trimming removed 7 bases at V and 5 bases at J, with 18 bases between. CDR3 in amino acids: CSVATGSLDQPQHF. The CDR3 DNA is TGCAGTGTAGCCACTGGAAGCTTGGATCAGCCCCAGCATTTT.

This sequence joins TRBV5-4 and TRBJ2-7; a weak D match, TRBD1 (6 bases). The CDR3 runs to 14 residues. Germline V gene sequence: CDR1 SGHNT, CDR2 YYREEE (reference sequence). Trimming shortened V by 4 bases and J by 4 bases, and 15 bases separated the two germline ends. CDR3 residues: CASSPRDTPYEQYF. The CDR3 DNA reads TGTGCCAGCAGCCCACGGGACACGCCGTACGAGCAGTACTTC.

This clonotype was found a few times. The chain joins TRBV20-1 to TRBJ1-5; possible D gene TRBD1, 5 bases. Trimming shortened V by 0 bases and J by 9 bases, and 15 bases separated the two germline ends. CDR1 is DFQATT and CDR2 is SNEGSKA in the germline V gene (reference sequence). The CDR3 totals 14 residues. The CDR3 spells CSARDSGPAGPQHF. The CDR3 coding sequence is TGCAGTGCTAGAGATTCGGGGCCCGCGGGGCCCCAGCATTTT.

The J gene is TRBJ2-7, the V gene TRBV4-1; 7 bases fit TRBD1. The V and J ends lost 1 base and 2 bases, in that order; junction bases with no gene match: 8. CDR3 size: 16 residues. In germline, CDR1 is MGHRA, CDR2 YSYEKL. CDR3 residues: CASSQGPDRLTYEQYF. CDR3 bases: TGCGCCAGCAGCCAAGGCCCGGACAGGCTCACCTACGAGCAGTACTTC.

This clonotype occurred many times. The CDR3 loop reads CASSQNDHYGYTF. CDR3 bases: TGCGCCAGCAGCCAGAACGACCACTATGGCTACACCTTC. The genes are TRBV10-2 and TRBJ1-2; D gene uncertain. V was clipped by 6 bases and J by 3 bases, with 11 bases between them. Germline V gives CDR1 WSHSY, CDR2 SAAADI. This CDR3 is 13 amino acids long.

This clonotype was observed many times. The chain is built from TRBV20-1 and TRBJ2-1, with D unresolved. In germline, CDR1 is DFQATT, CDR2 SNEGSKA (reference sequence). Trimming left V 1 base short and J 3 bases short, with 7 bases between. The CDR3 extends over 13 amino acids. The CDR3: CSARVAGYNEQFF. The CDR3 nucleotides are TGCAGTGCTAGAGTGGCCGGCTACAATGAGCAGTTCTTC.

The sample holds many counts of this clonotype. This rearrangement joins TRBV29-1 to TRBJ1-2; 10 bases match TRBD1. The V segment lost 0 bases and the J segment 4 bases; nucleotides outside the gene matches: 5. The CDR3 is made up of 15 amino acids. Germline values: CDR1 SQVTM, CDR2 ANQGSEA. CDR3 region: CSVEDRDRGLYGYTF. The DNA of the CDR3 is TGCAGCGTTGAAGATAGGGACAGGGGCCTCTATGGCTACACCTTC.

The rearrangement uses TRBV5-1 and TRBJ2-7, with 7 bases aligning to TRBD1. Germline trimming cut 2 bases from V and 2 bases from J; bases unmatched to any gene: 7. This CDR3 spans 15 amino acids. Germline V gives CDR1 SGHRS, CDR2 YFSETQ. CDR3 sequence (DNA): TGCGCCAGCAGCTTAAACCGGGACAGAACCTACGAGCAGTACTTC. The encoded protein is CASSLNRDRTYEQYF.

This clonotype came up many times. The genes are TRBV7-2 and TRBJ1-2; D is unclear. The germline V gene encodes CDR1 SGHTA and CDR2 FQGNSA. This CDR3 region has 15 residues. The V end was cut by 1 base, the J end by 3 bases, with 12 bases between. Written as DNA, the CDR3 is TGTGCCAGCAGCTTAGAGGTGGCGGGAGACTATGGCTACACCTTC. This encodes CASSLEVAGDYGYTF.

This clonotype has a handful of counts. This chain connects TRBV6-1 to TRBJ1-1; 9 bases match TRBD1. The germline CDR1 and CDR2 sequences are MNHNS and SASEGT. This CDR3 spans 15 amino acids. The ends lost 3 bases at V and 5 bases at J; junction bases unmatched: 7. The CDR3 sequence: CASSDNRGRLTEAFF. The CDR3, as DNA: TGTGCCAGCAGTGACAACAGGGGGCGCTTAACTGAAGCTTTCTTT.